Here is one TCR beta chain with its context. Its target is unknown. These data belong to a study of cytomegalovirus exposure and HLA in healthy donors. The study's findings and limits: Highly shared variants forming one cluster were likely a sequencing artifact. Relative to equally common others, HLA-associated TCR beta chains showed greater clonal expansion in a later analysis. An assumption of roughly uniform sequencing depth across donors underlay the presence/absence analyses.

Use of 60 Vbeta and 13 Jbeta primers characterized the PCR. This table comes from immunoSEQ multiplex PCR, and its TCRdb copy is limited to in-frame clones, with some not included. The repertoire holds roughly 33,000 clones, about 80% seen once, with around 6% in the top ten. This CDR3 comprises 14 residues. Germline CDR1 is GTSNPN and CDR2 is SVGIG (reference sequence). The V segment lost 4 bases and the J segment 6 bases; nucleotides outside the gene matches: 8. The sequence was collected from a male donor in good health and CMV-seronegative. The rearrangement uses TRBV30 and TRBJ2-2; the match to TRBD1 covers 7 bases. Sample: PBMCs. CDR3 nucleotides: TGTGCCTGGAAGGGGACAGCCGAACCCGGGGAGCTGTTTTTT. Amino acids: CAWKGTAEPGELFF. The whole variable domain, remainder taken from reference TRBV30 and TRBJ2-2, is SQTIHQWPATLVQPVGSPLSLECTVEGTSNPNLYWYRQAAGRGLQLLFYSVGIGQISSEVPQNLSASRPQDRQFILSSKKLLLSDSGFYLCAWKGTAEPGELFFGEGSRLTVL.